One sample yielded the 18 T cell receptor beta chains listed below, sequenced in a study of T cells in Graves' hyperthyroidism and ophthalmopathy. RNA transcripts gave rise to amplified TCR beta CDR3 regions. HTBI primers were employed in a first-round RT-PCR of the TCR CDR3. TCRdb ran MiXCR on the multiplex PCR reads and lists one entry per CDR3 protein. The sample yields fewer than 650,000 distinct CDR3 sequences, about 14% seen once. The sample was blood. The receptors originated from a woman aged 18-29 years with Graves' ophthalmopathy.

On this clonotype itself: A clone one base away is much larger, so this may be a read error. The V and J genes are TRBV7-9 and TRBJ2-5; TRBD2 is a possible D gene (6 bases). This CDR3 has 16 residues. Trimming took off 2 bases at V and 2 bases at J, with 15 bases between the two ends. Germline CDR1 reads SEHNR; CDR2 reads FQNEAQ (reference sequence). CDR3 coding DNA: TGTGCCAGCAGCTTACCGGCGGGAATAGGGCAAGAGACCCAGTACTTC. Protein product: CASSLPAGIGQETQYF.

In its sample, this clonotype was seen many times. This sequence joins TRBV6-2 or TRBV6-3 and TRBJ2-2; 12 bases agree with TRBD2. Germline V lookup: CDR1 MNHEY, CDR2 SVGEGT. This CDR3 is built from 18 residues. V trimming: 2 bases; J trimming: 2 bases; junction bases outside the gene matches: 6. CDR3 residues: CASSYPTSGRLNTGELFF. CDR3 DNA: TGTGCCAGCAGTTACCCCACTAGCGGGAGGCTTAACACCGGGGAGCTGTTTTTT.

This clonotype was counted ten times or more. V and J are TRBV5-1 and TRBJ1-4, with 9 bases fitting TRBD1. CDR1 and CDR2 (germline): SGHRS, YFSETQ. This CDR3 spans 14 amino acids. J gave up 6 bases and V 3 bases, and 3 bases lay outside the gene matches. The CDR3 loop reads CASSSGQGDEKLFF. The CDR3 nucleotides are TGCGCCAGCAGCTCGGGACAGGGTGATGAAAAACTGTTTTTT.

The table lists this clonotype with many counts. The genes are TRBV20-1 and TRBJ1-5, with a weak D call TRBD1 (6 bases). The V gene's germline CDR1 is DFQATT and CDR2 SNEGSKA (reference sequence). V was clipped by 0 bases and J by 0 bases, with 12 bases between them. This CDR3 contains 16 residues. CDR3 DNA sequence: TGCAGTGCTAGAGATAACAGGGACTATAGCAATCAGCCCCAGCATTTT. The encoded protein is CSARDNRDYSNQPQHF.

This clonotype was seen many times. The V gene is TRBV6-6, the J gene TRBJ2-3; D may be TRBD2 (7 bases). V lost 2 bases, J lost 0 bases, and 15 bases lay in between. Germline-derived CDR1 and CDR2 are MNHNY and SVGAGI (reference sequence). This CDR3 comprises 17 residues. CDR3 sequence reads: CASSYMGASGSTDTQYF. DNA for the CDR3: TGTGCCAGCAGTTACATGGGGGCTAGCGGAAGCACAGATACGCAGTATTTT.

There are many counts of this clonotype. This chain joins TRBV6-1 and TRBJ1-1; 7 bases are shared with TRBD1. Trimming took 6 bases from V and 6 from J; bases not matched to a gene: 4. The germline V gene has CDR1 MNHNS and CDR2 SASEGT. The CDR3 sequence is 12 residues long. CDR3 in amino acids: CASRTQGPEAFF. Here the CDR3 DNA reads TGTGCCAGCAGAACACAGGGGCCTGAAGCTTTCTTT.

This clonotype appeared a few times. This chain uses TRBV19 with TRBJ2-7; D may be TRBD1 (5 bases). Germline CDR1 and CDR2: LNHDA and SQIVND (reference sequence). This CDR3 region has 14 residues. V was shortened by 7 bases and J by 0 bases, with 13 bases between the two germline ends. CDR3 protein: CASKTTDASYEQYF. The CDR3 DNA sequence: TGTGCCAGTAAAACGACAGACGCCTCCTACGAGCAGTACTTC.

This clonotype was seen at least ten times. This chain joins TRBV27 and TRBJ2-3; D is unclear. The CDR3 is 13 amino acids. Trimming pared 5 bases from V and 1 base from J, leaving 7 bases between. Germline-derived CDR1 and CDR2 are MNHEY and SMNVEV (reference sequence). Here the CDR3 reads CASSLMRTDTQYF. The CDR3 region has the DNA TGTGCCAGCAGTCTTATGCGCACAGATACGCAGTATTTT.

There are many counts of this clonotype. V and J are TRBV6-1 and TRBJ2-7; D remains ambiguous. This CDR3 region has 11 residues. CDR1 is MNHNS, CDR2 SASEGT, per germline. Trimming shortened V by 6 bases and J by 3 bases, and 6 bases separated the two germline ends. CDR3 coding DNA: TGTGCCAGCAGAACAGTCTACGAGCAGTACTTC. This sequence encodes CASRTVYEQYF.

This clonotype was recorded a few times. DNA of the CDR3: TGTGCCATCAGTGAGTCGGTAACAAGGACAGGGATCGGCTACACCTTC. As protein: CAISESVTRTGIGYTF. The chain carries TRBV10-3 and TRBJ1-2; the match to TRBD1 covers 8 bases. From germline, CDR1 is ENHRY and CDR2 SYGVKD. Trimming cost V 0 bases and J 8 bases; bases outside gene matches: 11. This CDR3 comprises 16 residues.

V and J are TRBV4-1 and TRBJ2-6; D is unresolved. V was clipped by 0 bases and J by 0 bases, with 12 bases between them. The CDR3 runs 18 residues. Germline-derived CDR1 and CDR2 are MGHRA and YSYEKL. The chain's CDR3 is CASSQDSQENSGANVLTF. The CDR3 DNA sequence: TGCGCCAGCAGCCAAGATTCGCAGGAAAACTCTGGGGCCAACGTCCTGACTTTC.

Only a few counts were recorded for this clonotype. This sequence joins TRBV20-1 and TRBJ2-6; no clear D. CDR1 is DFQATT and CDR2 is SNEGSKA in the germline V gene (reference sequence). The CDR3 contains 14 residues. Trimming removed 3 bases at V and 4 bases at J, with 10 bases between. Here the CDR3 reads CSARLRAGANVLTF. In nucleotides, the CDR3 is TGCAGTGCTAGGTTAAGGGCCGGGGCCAACGTCCTGACTTTC.

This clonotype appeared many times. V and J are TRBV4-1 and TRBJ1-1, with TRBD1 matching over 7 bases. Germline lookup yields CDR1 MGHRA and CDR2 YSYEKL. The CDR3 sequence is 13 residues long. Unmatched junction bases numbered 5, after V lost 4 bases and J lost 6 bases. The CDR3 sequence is CASSPEGQPEAFF. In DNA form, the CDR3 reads TGCGCCAGCAGCCCGGAGGGACAGCCTGAAGCTTTCTTT.

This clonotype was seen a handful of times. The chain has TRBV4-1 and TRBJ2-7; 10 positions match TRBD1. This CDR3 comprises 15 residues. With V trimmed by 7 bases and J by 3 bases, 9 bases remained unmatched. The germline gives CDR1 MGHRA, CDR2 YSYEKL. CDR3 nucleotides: TGCGCCAGCACGGTTCGGACAGGGGGTATCTACGAGCAGTACTTC. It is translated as CASTVRTGGIYEQYF.

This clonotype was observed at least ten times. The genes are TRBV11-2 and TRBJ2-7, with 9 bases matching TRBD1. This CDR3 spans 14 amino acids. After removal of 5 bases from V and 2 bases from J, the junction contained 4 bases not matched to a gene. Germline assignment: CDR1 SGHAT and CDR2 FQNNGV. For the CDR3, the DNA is TGTGCCAGCAGCAACCGGGACAGGGCCTACGAGCAGTACTTC. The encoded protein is CASSNRDRAYEQYF.

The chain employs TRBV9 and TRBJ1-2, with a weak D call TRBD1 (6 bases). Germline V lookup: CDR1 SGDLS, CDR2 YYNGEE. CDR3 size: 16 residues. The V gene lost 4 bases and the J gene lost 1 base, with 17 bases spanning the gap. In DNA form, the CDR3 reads TGTGCCAGCAGCTTTGGGGTAGGGGGTAATAACTATGGCTACACCTTC. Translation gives CASSFGVGGNNYGYTF.

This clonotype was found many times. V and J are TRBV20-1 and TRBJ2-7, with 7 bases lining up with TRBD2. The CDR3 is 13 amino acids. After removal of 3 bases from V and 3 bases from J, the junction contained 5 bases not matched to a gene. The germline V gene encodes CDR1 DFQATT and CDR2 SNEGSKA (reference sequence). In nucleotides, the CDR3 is TGCAGTGCTAGTGTCGAGCGGGACTACGAGCAGTACTTC. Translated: CSASVERDYEQYF.

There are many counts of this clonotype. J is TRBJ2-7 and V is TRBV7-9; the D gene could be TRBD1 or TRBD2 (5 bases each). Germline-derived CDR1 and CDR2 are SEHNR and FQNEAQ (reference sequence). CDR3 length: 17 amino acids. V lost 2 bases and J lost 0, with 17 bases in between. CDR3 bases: TGTGCCAGCAGCTTATATGTGGCAGCAGGGAGCTCCTACGAGCAGTACTTC. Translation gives CASSLYVAAGSSYEQYF.